One and the same sample provided the 21 T cell receptor beta chains below, sequenced in a study of patients and donors after allogeneic stem cell transplantation. TCRdb recomputed calls from the RT-PCR reads with MiXCR, one row per CDR3 protein. The data contain about 960,000 distinct CDR3 sequences, roughly 17% of them seen just once; the ten biggest clones take up 5% to 7.5%. The sequenced material came from blood, either unsorted or a sorted T cell fraction (not recorded which). These receptors were taken from a human donor who was either an allogeneic HSCT recipient or a stem cell or donor lymphocyte infusion donor (not recorded which). It is not recorded whose cells these are; they may come from a transplant donor.

This clonotype was seen only once. The chain uses TRBV3-1 and TRBJ2-6; D call uncertain. The V end lost 0 bases, the J end lost 3 bases, and 0 bases lay between the germline ends. Germline V gene lookup returns CDR1 LGHDT and CDR2 YNNKEL (reference sequence). This CDR3 is 13 amino acids long. The CDR3 loop is CASSQDGANVLTF. The CDR3 DNA reads TGTGCCAGCAGCCAAGATGGGGCCAACGTCCTGACTTTC.

The CDR3 DNA sequence: TGTGCCAGCAGCCGACAGGGGCCACTGGCAAACACCATATATTTT. This sequence encodes CASSRQGPLANTIYF. The chain recombines TRBV7-2 with TRBJ1-3; 8 bases line up with TRBD1. Germline CDR1 is SGHTA and CDR2 is FQGNSA. CDR3 size: 15 residues. V gave up 5 bases and J gave up 6 bases; unmatched junction bases: 9.

This clonotype was picked up a small number of times. This chain links TRBV5-1 with TRBJ2-1; D gene unclear. CDR1 and CDR2 from the germline V gene are SGHRS and YFSETQ. The CDR3 spans 12 residues. V was cut by 5 bases and J by 9 bases, with 12 bases left in between. The DNA for the CDR3 is TGCGCCAGCAGTCCAGGTTCGGCTGAGCAGTTCTTC. Its translation: CASSPGSAEQFF.

The table lists this clonotype with many counts. Relative to the germline gene, one junction end is altered; a read error may explain this. The rearrangement uses TRBV12-3 or TRBV12-4 and TRBJ2-3; TRBD2 might be the D (5 bases). This CDR3 is 15 amino acids long. CDR3 in amino acids: CASSLAGRRLDTQYF. CDR3 DNA: TGTGCCAGCAGTCTAGCTGGGAGACGGTTAGATACGCAGTATTTT.

V usage is TRBV6-5 and J usage is TRBJ2-7, with a possible D match to TRBD2 (6 bases). Trimming left V 6 bases short and J 4 bases short, with 10 bases between. CDR1 is MNHEY and CDR2 is SVGAGI in the germline V gene. The CDR3 has 12 amino acids. The CDR3 nucleotides are TGTGCCAGCAGCAACGGGGGTTACGAGCAGTACTTC. Residues: CASSNGGYEQYF.

This clonotype was detected ten times or more. The V gene is TRBV12-3 or TRBV12-4, the J gene TRBJ2-1, with TRBD2 identical over 12 bases. The CDR3 covers 15 residues. Trimming removed 2 bases from V and 8 bases from J; junction bases left unmatched: 4. This CDR3 is CASSLRLAGDYEQFF. The CDR3 DNA follows: TGTGCCAGCAGTTTAAGACTAGCGGGAGACTATGAGCAGTTCTTC.

V usage is TRBV12-3 or TRBV12-4 and J usage is TRBJ2-2; D is ambiguous. The V and J ends lost 3 bases and 6 bases respectively, with 11 bases between them. This CDR3 comprises 14 residues. The CDR3, as DNA: TGTGCCAGCAGTTTTCTTGTTAATTCCGGGGAGCTGTTTTTT. Translating gives CASSFLVNSGELFF.

The V and J genes are TRBV6-2 or TRBV6-3 and TRBJ1-5; 7 nucleotides align to TRBD1. V shed 7 bases and J 0 bases; nucleotides not matched to a gene: 6. In germline, CDR1 is MNHEY, CDR2 SVGEGT. CDR3 size: 15 residues. In DNA, the CDR3 is TGTGCCAGCACCGACAGGGCTTATAGCAATCAGCCCCAGCATTTT. This codes for CASTDRAYSNQPQHF.

The rearrangement links TRBV2 to TRBJ2-5; perhaps TRBD2 as D (6 bases). Germline V lookup: CDR1 SNHLY, CDR2 FYNNEI. This CDR3 has 14 residues. Trimming took off 8 bases at V and 5 bases at J, with 18 bases between the two ends. CDR3 nucleotide sequence: TGTGCCAGCGGAGCGGGTGGGGGTACGGAGACCCAGTACTTC. Translating gives CASGAGGGTETQYF.

This clonotype was observed at least ten times. This chain connects TRBV20-1 to TRBJ2-2, with 7 bases fitting TRBD2. This CDR3 spans 16 amino acids. In germline, CDR1 is DFQATT, CDR2 SNEGSKA (reference sequence). This chain's CDR3 is CSALGQAGSGTGELFF. In DNA form, the CDR3 reads TGCAGCGCCCTTGGTCAAGCGGGATCGGGCACCGGGGAGCTGTTTTTT.

This chain links TRBV12-3 or TRBV12-4 with TRBJ1-1; D might be TRBD1 (5 bases). Between the trimmed V and J ends, which lost 1 base and 5 bases, there was a span of 14 bases. This CDR3 spans 15 amino acids. CDR3 bases: TGTGCCAGCAGTTTAGACAGGTTTAGAGAAACTGAAGCTTTCTTT. Translated: CASSLDRFRETEAFF.

This clonotype has a handful of counts. The rearrangement joins TRBV7-9 to TRBJ2-5; D remains unclear. Per germline, CDR1 SEHNR and CDR2 FQNEAQ (reference sequence). The CDR3 spans 15 residues. V was shortened by 0 bases and J by 5 bases, with 13 bases between the two germline ends. In nucleotides, the CDR3 is TGTGCCAGCAGCTTAGCCTTTAAGAGGATGGAGACCCAGTACTTC. It yields the protein CASSLAFKRMETQYF.

This clonotype was recorded many times. Here the CDR3 DNA reads TGCAGCGTTGCGACAGGGTCAAGAGATACGCAGTATTTT. Translating it yields CSVATGSRDTQYF. The rearrangement uses TRBV29-1 and TRBJ2-3, with TRBD1 identical over 7 bases. There are 13 residues in the CDR3. The V gene end was trimmed by 4 bases and the J gene end by 5 bases; junction bases not matched to a gene: 6. Germline CDR1 SQVTM, CDR2 ANQGSEA.

The chain joins TRBV7-2 to TRBJ2-4, with D uncertain. The V end lost 3 bases, the J end lost 8 bases, and 17 bases lay between the germline ends. The length of the CDR3 is 15 residues. In germline, CDR1 is SGHTA, CDR2 FQGNSA. This CDR3 is CASSFGETDADIQYF. The CDR3 DNA follows: TGTGCCAGCAGCTTTGGGGAAACGGACGCAGACATTCAGTACTTC.

The chain uses TRBV3-1 and TRBJ2-1; 11 nucleotides line up with TRBD2. CDR3 length: 17 amino acids. Germline-derived CDR1 and CDR2 are LGHDT and YNNKEL (reference sequence). V lost 2 bases to trimming and J lost 7 bases; unmatched junction nucleotides: 10. The CDR3 region has the DNA TGTGCCAGCAGCCAAACTAGCGGGAGAAGGCGGTGGAATGAGCAGTTCTTC. This encodes CASSQTSGRRRWNEQFF.

The sample holds a few counts of this clonotype. The V call is TRBV6-2 or TRBV6-3, the J call TRBJ2-7, with 8 bases fitting TRBD1. This CDR3 is 15 amino acids long. The junction had 13 bases not matched to a gene; V was cut back by 7 bases and J by 5 bases. CDR1 and CDR2 from the germline V gene are MNHEY and SVGEGT. The CDR3 loop reads CASTRSTGVNNEQYF. CDR3 nucleotides: TGTGCCAGCACAAGATCGACAGGGGTGAATAACGAGCAGTACTTC.

The chain is built from TRBV10-3 and TRBJ1-1; 11 bases map to TRBD1. V dropped 5 bases and J dropped 0; count of bases not matched to a gene: 5. Germline V gene sequence: CDR1 ENHRY, CDR2 SYGVKD. This CDR3 comprises 16 residues. This chain's CDR3 is CAISRTGGVLNTEAFF. CDR3 sequence (DNA): TGTGCCATCAGTCGGACAGGGGGCGTCCTGAACACTGAAGCTTTCTTT.

This clonotype was found many times. The V call is TRBV29-1, the J call TRBJ1-1; 10 bases match TRBD1. Germline assignment: CDR1 SQVTM and CDR2 ANQGSEA. The V and J ends lost 4 bases and 4 bases, in that order; junction bases with no gene match: 3. The CDR3 has 13 amino acids. The DNA of the CDR3 is TGCAGCGTTGGTCGGGACAGGGGCACTGAAGCTTTCTTT. Residues: CSVGRDRGTEAFF.

The chain carries TRBV5-1 and TRBJ2-6; a possible D gene is TRBD1 (5 bases). Deletions cut 2 bases from V and 0 bases from J, with 12 bases between. Germline V lookup: CDR1 SGHRS, CDR2 YFSETQ. This CDR3 has 17 amino acids. CDR3 DNA: TGCGCCAGCAGCTTAAGTACAGGAACCTCTGGGGCCAACGTCCTGACTTTC. This codes for CASSLSTGTSGANVLTF.

This clonotype has more than one count but fewer than ten. The gene calls are TRBV6-4 and TRBJ2-2; D uncertain. Deletions cut 7 bases from V and 6 bases from J, with 15 bases between. The CDR3 spans 14 residues. Germline V gene lookup returns CDR1 MRHNA and CDR2 SNTAGT. CDR3 in DNA: TGTGCCAGCATTCTCCGTGCCCGGCCCGGGGAGCTGTTTTTT. The encoded protein is CASILRARPGELFF.

This clonotype was seen a few times. CDR3 amino acids: CASTNQGRGYEQYF. The CDR3 DNA reads TGTGCCAGCACCAATCAAGGACGGGGCTACGAGCAGTACTTC. The chain has TRBV7-8 and TRBJ2-7; D perhaps matches TRBD2 (5 bases). Trimming took off 7 bases at V and 3 bases at J, with 16 bases between the two ends. Germline V gene lookup returns CDR1 SGHVS and CDR2 FQNEAQ. The CDR3 has 14 amino acids.